These 6 T cell receptor beta chains were sequenced from one sample in a study of blood T cell repertoires in COVID-19. TCRdb's copy holds only in-frame clones and misses some; the assay was immunoSEQ multiplex PCR. Here the sample spans more than 150,000 clones, 75% to 80% being singletons. The sample consisted of peripheral blood. These receptors were collected from a woman aged 70-85 years with acute or convalescent COVID-19.

The J gene is TRBJ2-3, the V gene TRBV6-5, with D perhaps TRBD1 (7 bases). The CDR3 has 14 amino acids. CDR1 and CDR2 from the germline V gene are MNHEY and SVGAGI. Between the trimmed V and J ends, which lost 5 bases and 1 base, there was a span of 10 bases. The CDR3 nucleotides read TGTGCCAGCAGTCGGGGGACAGGCACAGATACGCAGTATTTT. This codes for CASSRGTGTDTQYF.

This chain connects TRBV19 to TRBJ1-5, with D perhaps TRBD1 (5 bases). CDR3 length equals 16 residues. The V and J ends lost 5 bases and 2 bases respectively, with 16 bases between them. Germline values: CDR1 LNHDA, CDR2 SQIVND (reference sequence). The CDR3 nucleotides are TGTGCCAGTAGTGAACAGGCTCTCGGTGGCAATCAGCCCCAGCATTTT. Its protein product is CASSEQALGGNQPQHF.

There are a few counts of this clone. V usage is TRBV6-5 and J usage is TRBJ1-1; 12 nucleotides line up with TRBD1. V shed 5 bases, J shed 6 bases, and the junction held 7 bases outside the gene matches. The germline gives CDR1 MNHEY, CDR2 SVGAGI. This CDR3 has 15 amino acids. CDR3 coding DNA: TGTGCCAGCAGTCCGTGGGGACAGGGGGCCTCTGAAGCTTTCTTT. Translation: CASSPWGQGASEAFF.

This chain links TRBV6-6 with TRBJ2-1, with D tentatively TRBD1 (8 bases). V gave up 5 bases and J gave up 6 bases, with 17 bases separating them. This CDR3 has 15 amino acids. CDR1 and CDR2 from the germline V gene are MNHNY and SVGAGI (reference sequence). CDR3 nucleotides: TGTGCCAGCAGTGGACACAGGGGGGGGAGCAATGAGCAGTTCTTC. It translates to CASSGHRGGSNEQFF.

This clone was observed many times. The genes are TRBV4-1 and TRBJ2-1; TRBD2 matches 8 bases. The junction had 9 bases not matched to a gene; V was cut back by 1 base and J by 4 bases. The CDR3 consists of 17 residues. Germline V gene sequence: CDR1 MGHRA, CDR2 YSYEKL. The CDR3: CASSQVDMGLVYNEQFF. Here the CDR3 DNA reads TGCGCCAGCAGCCAAGTTGATATGGGACTAGTGTACAATGAGCAGTTCTTC.

The chain recombines TRBV5-5 with TRBJ1-5, with D unresolved. Germline lookup yields CDR1 SGHKS and CDR2 YYEKEE (reference sequence). Trimming removed 1 base at V and 0 bases at J, with 5 bases between. There are 14 residues in the CDR3. The CDR3 sequence: CASSLQYSNQPQHF. CDR3 coding DNA: TGTGCCAGCAGCTTGCAGTATAGCAATCAGCCCCAGCATTTT.